These 8 T cell receptor beta chains were sequenced from one sample in a study of T-cell reconstitution after alpha-beta-depleted transplantation in children (dated by TCRdb to the mid-2010s). In the paper's terms, the treatment or condition label means: allogeneic hematopoietic cell transplantation with graft depleted of TCRalphabeta T cells and CD19 B cells. Library preparation employed PCR. Sequencing relied on an Illumina HiSeq 2500. TCR library preparation used molecular barcoding, with unique molecular identifiers applied to normalize quantification of the TCRbeta repertoire. The raw public reads went through TCRdb reprocessing: fastp at Q25, MiXCR clone calling, in-frame beta chains kept. Rows with a matching CDR3 protein are joined into one entry that keeps the most common DNA and genes. Recorded for this sample are thousands of distinct CDR3 sequences; 5% to 5.5% of them occurred a single time. Roughly 25% of the sample is taken by the ten largest.

Source: PBMCs, mostly from graft donor cells, taken 180 days after TCRalphabeta/CD19-depleted stem cell transplant. The source of these receptors is a child in the first two years of life who had a stem cell transplant for acute myeloid leukemia, so the T cells may come from the graft donor.

The chain has TRBV20-1 and TRBJ2-2; D assignment may be TRBD1 or TRBD2 (6 bases each). Germline assignment: CDR1 DFQATT and CDR2 SNEGSKA (reference sequence). Trimming shortened V by 5 bases and J by 3 bases, and 10 bases separated the two germline ends. The CDR3 has 13 residues. CDR3 sequence reads: CSADRGDTGELFF. CDR3 DNA: TGCAGTGCTGATAGGGGGGACACCGGGGAGCTGTTTTTT.

Sample share makes this clonotype medium-sized. The gene calls are TRBV7-2 and TRBJ1-1, with unresolved D. CDR1 and CDR2 (germline): SGHTA, FQGNSA. The CDR3 totals 15 residues. V gave up 2 bases and J gave up 3 bases, with 13 bases separating them. DNA for the CDR3: TGTGCCAGCAGCTTACTTTTTCGTTTGGACACTGAAGCTTTCTTT. Translating it yields CASSLLFRLDTEAFF.

This clonotype occurred many times. The rearrangement joins TRBV3-1 to TRBJ2-7; D unresolved. Trimming left V 1 base short and J 3 bases short, with 4 bases between. CDR3 length: 12 amino acids. Germline lookup yields CDR1 LGHDT and CDR2 YNNKEL (reference sequence). The CDR3 is CASSQANYEQYF. CDR3 DNA: TGTGCCAGCAGCCAAGCGAACTACGAGCAGTACTTC.

This clonotype has ten or more counts. The gene calls are TRBV7-2 and TRBJ2-5; unclear D gene. CDR1 and CDR2 (germline): SGHTA, FQGNSA. This CDR3 is 13 amino acids long. V was shortened by 2 bases and J by 1 base, with 5 bases between the two germline ends. The CDR3 coding sequence is TGTGCCAGCAGCTTACTAGGCCAAGAGACCCAGTACTTC. The encoded protein is CASSLLGQETQYF. The full variable domain, completed using reference TRBV7-2 and TRBJ2-5, is GAGVSQSPSNKVTEKGKDVELRCDPISGHTALYWYRQSLGQGLEFLIYFQGNSAPDKSGLPSDRFSAERTGGSVSTLTIQRTQQEDSAVYLCASSLLGQETQYFGPGTRLLVL.

The chain carries TRBV3-1 and TRBJ2-7; weak D call: TRBD2 (5 bases). Trimming stripped 11 bases from V and 4 bases from J, with 24 bases between. Germline CDR1 LGHDT, CDR2 YNNKEL (reference sequence). The CDR3 consists of 15 residues. This chain's CDR3 is CASCQGGAELYEQYF. As DNA, the CDR3 is TGTGCCTCCTGCCAAGGAGGCGCGGAGCTGTACGAGCAGTACTTC.

The sample holds many counts of this clonotype. The V and J genes are TRBV6-6 and TRBJ1-1; D might be TRBD1 (6 bases). Germline V gene lookup returns CDR1 MNHNY and CDR2 SVGAGI (reference sequence). Trimming took off 2 bases at V and 6 bases at J, with 16 bases between the two ends. The CDR3 extends over 15 amino acids. The CDR3 region is CASSYIARGLAEAFF. Here the CDR3 DNA reads TGTGCCAGCAGTTACATAGCCAGGGGATTGGCTGAAGCTTTCTTT.

There are many counts of this clonotype. The chain joins TRBV7-9 to TRBJ2-1, with D perhaps matching TRBD1 or TRBD2 (5 bases each). Germline V gene sequence: CDR1 SEHNR, CDR2 FQNEAQ (reference sequence). This CDR3 contains 17 residues. Trimming took 1 base from V and 7 from J, leaving 20 bases between them. The CDR3 reads CASSLVAIQGDVNEQFF. The CDR3 bases are TGTGCCAGCAGCTTAGTAGCCATTCAGGGAGACGTTAATGAGCAGTTCTTC.

At least ten counts were recorded for this clonotype. V is TRBV21-1 and J is TRBJ2-1; the table calls TRBD2, which could not be checked here. TRBV21-1 counts as a pseudogene. This CDR3 is built from 17 residues. CDR3 DNA: TGTGCCAGCAGCAAAGAAGCGGGAGGATCCTTGAAGAATGAGCAGTTCTTC. Amino acid sequence: CASSKEAGGSLKNEQFF.